One and the same sample provided the 14 T cell receptor beta chains below, sequenced in a study of T-cell memory formation after mild COVID-19. Via MiXCR, TCRdb re-called the 5' RACE reads, giving one row per CDR3 protein. The data hold about 430,000 distinct CDR3 sequences, with around 24% observed a single time. The sequencing sample was made of PBMCs or a T cell subset sorted from them (not recorded which). The source of these receptors is an adult woman who had mild COVID-19 (a few samples of this study predate the infection). Cell type and time point are not known.

This clonotype appeared a few times. This rearrangement joins TRBV20-1 to TRBJ2-1; 8 positions match TRBD2. The germline V gene has CDR1 DFQATT and CDR2 SNEGSKA (reference sequence). The CDR3 covers 15 residues. Trimming removed 5 bases from V and 7 bases from J; junction bases left unmatched: 13. The CDR3 DNA reads TGCAGTGCTTCTCGAGGCGGGAGGTCTGAAAATGAGCAGTTCTTC. This codes for CSASRGGRSENEQFF.

The chain uses TRBV7-3 and TRBJ1-1, with TRBD1 identical over 8 bases. V lost 1 base to trimming and J lost 2 bases; unmatched junction nucleotides: 3. The CDR3 extends over 15 amino acids. Germline V gene data show CDR1 as SGHTA and CDR2 as FQGTGA. In DNA form, the CDR3 reads TGTGCCAGCAGCTTAATGCAGGGGGCAAACACTGAAGCTTTCTTT. This translates into CASSLMQGANTEAFF. The full variable domain, its missing parts supplied by reference TRBV7-3 and TRBJ1-1, is GAGVSQTPSNKVTEKGKYVELRCDPISGHTALYWYRQSLGQGPEFLIYFQGTGAADDSGLPNDRFFAVRPEGSVSTLKIQRTERGDSAVYLCASSLMQGANTEAFFGQGTRLTVV.

This clonotype was detected ten times or more. V is TRBV7-9 and J is TRBJ2-3, with D tentatively TRBD1 (6 bases). Germline V lookup: CDR1 SEHNR, CDR2 FQNEAQ (reference sequence). V lost 5 bases, J lost 4 bases, and 16 bases lay in between. This CDR3 is built from 15 residues. CDR3 sequence: CASSPDSFTPDTQYF. The CDR3 DNA reads TGTGCCAGCAGCCCGGACAGCTTTACCCCAGATACGCAGTATTTT.

This clonotype has only a few counts. The chain has TRBV30 and TRBJ2-1; 10 nucleotides agree with TRBD2. J lost 8 bases, V lost 1 base, and 8 bases had no gene match. Germline CDR1 reads GTSNPN; CDR2 reads SVGIG (reference sequence). This CDR3 has 15 amino acids. In DNA, the CDR3 is TGTGCCTGGAGTGCACATAGCGGGAGGACCGATGAGCAGTTCTTC. This gives the protein CAWSAHSGRTDEQFF.

This clonotype was seen a few times. The J gene is TRBJ2-1, the V gene TRBV2, with D unclear. Trimming pared 8 bases from V and 3 bases from J, leaving 14 bases between. CDR1 is SNHLY and CDR2 is FYNNEI in the germline V gene. CDR3 size: 14 residues. This CDR3 reads CASAEPSDYNEQFF. CDR3 in DNA: TGTGCCAGCGCAGAGCCAAGCGACTACAATGAGCAGTTCTTC.

In this sample, this clonotype turned up a few times. The chain employs TRBV5-1 and TRBJ1-2, with D unclear. CDR3 length: 16 amino acids. From germline, CDR1 is SGHRS and CDR2 YFSETQ. V was shortened by 4 bases and J by 4 bases, with 20 bases between the two germline ends. As DNA, the CDR3 is TGCGCCAGCAGCCTGTCTCGGCAACCGACCTTCTATGGCTACACCTTC. It is translated as CASSLSRQPTFYGYTF.

The genes are TRBV13 and TRBJ1-2; D call uncertain. Germline V lookup: CDR1 PRHDT, CDR2 FYEKMQ (reference sequence). CDR3 length equals 14 residues. V lost 3 bases and J lost 4, with 12 bases in between. Here the CDR3 DNA reads TGTGCCAGCAGCTTTGCCGGAGCTTTCTATGGCTACACCTTC. This translates into CASSFAGAFYGYTF.

V and J are TRBV20-1 and TRBJ1-2, with D possibly being TRBD1 (5 bases). V lost 6 bases and J lost 1, with 15 bases in between. This CDR3 has 14 amino acids. CDR1 is DFQATT, CDR2 SNEGSKA, per germline (reference sequence). CDR3 residues: CSAPRGTGNYGYTF. The DNA of the CDR3 is TGCAGTGCCCCTCGGGGGACCGGTAACTATGGCTACACCTTC.

J is TRBJ2-7 and V is TRBV5-4; D is undetermined. Germline V gene sequence: CDR1 SGHNT, CDR2 YYREEE (reference sequence). The V gene lost 0 bases and the J gene lost 7 bases, with 17 bases spanning the gap. CDR3 size: 15 residues. CDR3 in DNA: TGTGCCAGCAGCTTGGTGTATGGCAGTAGGGAAGAGCAGTACTTC. Residues: CASSLVYGSREEQYF.

The J gene is TRBJ2-2, the V gene TRBV30, with 13 bases lining up with TRBD2. Germline trimming cut 0 bases from V and 1 base from J; bases unmatched to any gene: 11. CDR3 length: 20 residues. The germline gives CDR1 GTSNPN, CDR2 SVGIG (reference sequence). The CDR3 loop reads CAWSVPTSLAGGLNTGELFF. The CDR3 coding sequence is TGTGCCTGGAGTGTACCTACCTCACTAGCGGGGGGGCTGAACACCGGGGAGCTGTTTTTT.

There are many counts of this clonotype. This chain links TRBV25-1 with TRBJ2-7; the match to TRBD2 covers 10 bases. The CDR3 runs to 13 residues. Looked up from germline, CDR1 is MGHDK and CDR2 is SYGVNS. V was pared by 5 bases and J by 5 bases, with 3 bases of the junction left unmatched. The CDR3 region has the DNA TGTGCCAGCAGTAGCGGGGGGGCCCACGAGCAGTACTTC. This codes for CASSSGGAHEQYF.

This chain links TRBV5-6 with TRBJ2-1, with TRBD2 matching over 9 bases. The J segment lost 4 bases and the V segment lost 4 bases, leaving 6 bases of the junction unmatched. CDR1 is SGHDT, CDR2 YYEEEE, per germline. The CDR3 consists of 15 residues. CDR3 nucleotide sequence: TGTGCCAGCAGCCCCGGACTAGCGCGTTACAATGAGCAGTTCTTC. It yields the protein CASSPGLARYNEQFF.

The chain combines TRBV29-1 with TRBJ2-7, with a tentative D call TRBD2 (5 bases). Trimming took 2 bases from V and 4 from J, leaving 12 bases between them. CDR3 size: 13 residues. CDR1 and CDR2 (germline): SQVTM, ANQGSEA. CDR3 DNA: TGCAGCGTTGAAACCGGGAATGGGTACGAGCAGTACTTC. Protein: CSVETGNGYEQYF.

V is TRBV13 and J is TRBJ1-5, with D uncertain. The germline V gene has CDR1 PRHDT and CDR2 FYEKMQ (reference sequence). V dropped 8 bases and J dropped 2 bases, with 10 bases sitting between them. The length of the CDR3 is 13 residues. The CDR3 sequence is CASGRLGNQPQHF. The CDR3 DNA reads as TGTGCCAGCGGCCGGTTAGGCAATCAGCCCCAGCATTTT. Variable domain in full (rest from reference TRBV13 and TRBJ1-5): AAGVIQSPRHLIKEKRETATLKCYPIPRHDTVYWYQQGPGQDPQFLISFYEKMQSDKGSIPDRFSAQQFSDYHSELNMSSLELGDSALYFCASGRLGNQPQHFGDGTRLSIL.